This TCR beta chain was profiled in a study of CD8 T cells in ankylosing spondylitis. Overall study results and limits: Both synovial fluid and blood in reactive arthritis had previously been reported to carry some motif variants. Characteristic of ankylosing spondylitis blood, it appeared, was a TCR beta motif comprising several highly homologous variants. Reportedly, significant enrichment of disease-linked clones occurred in matched ankylosing spondylitis synovial fluid.

The authors made TCR beta libraries by quantitative 5'-RACE with molecular barcodes. TCRdb reprocessed the 5' RACE reads with MiXCR, giving one entry per CDR3 protein. The sample holds 380,000 or so distinct CDR3 sequences, roughly 20% seen once. Germline CDR1 and CDR2: KGHDR and SFDVKD. This CDR3 has 16 amino acids. Trimming removed 4 bases from V and 5 bases from J; junction bases left unmatched: 7. In its sample, this clonotype was seen a few times. The antigen is undetermined. The origin of this receptor is a male donor with ankylosing spondylitis or in good health (not recorded which). The chain is built from TRBV24-1 and TRBJ2-3; TRBD2 matches at 11 bases. The material sequenced was blood, either unsorted or a sorted T cell fraction (not recorded which). The CDR3 DNA sequence: TGTGCCACCAGTGACCCGGGACTAGCGGTTTTAGATACGCAGTATTTT. Translating gives CATSDPGLAVLDTQYF.